Given below is one T cell receptor (beta chain) in context. The data are from a study of cytomegalovirus exposure and HLA in healthy donors. It was with 60 Vbeta and 13 Jbeta primers that the PCR ran. Sequenced by immunoSEQ multiplex PCR; TCRdb stores in-frame clones only, minus some. Here the sample spans 90,000 to 120,000 clones, over 9% being singletons. The TCR comes from a middle-aged man in good health and CMV-seropositive. The specimen was PBMCs.

The CDR3 sequence: CASSGTLHEQYF. CDR3 in DNA: TGCGCCAGCAGCGGGACACTCCACGAGCAGTACTTC. The chain employs TRBV5-1 and TRBJ2-7, with D possibly matching TRBD1 (6 bases). Trimming left V 4 bases short and J 5 bases short, with 10 bases between. CDR3 size: 12 residues. Per germline, CDR1 SGHRS and CDR2 YFSETQ.